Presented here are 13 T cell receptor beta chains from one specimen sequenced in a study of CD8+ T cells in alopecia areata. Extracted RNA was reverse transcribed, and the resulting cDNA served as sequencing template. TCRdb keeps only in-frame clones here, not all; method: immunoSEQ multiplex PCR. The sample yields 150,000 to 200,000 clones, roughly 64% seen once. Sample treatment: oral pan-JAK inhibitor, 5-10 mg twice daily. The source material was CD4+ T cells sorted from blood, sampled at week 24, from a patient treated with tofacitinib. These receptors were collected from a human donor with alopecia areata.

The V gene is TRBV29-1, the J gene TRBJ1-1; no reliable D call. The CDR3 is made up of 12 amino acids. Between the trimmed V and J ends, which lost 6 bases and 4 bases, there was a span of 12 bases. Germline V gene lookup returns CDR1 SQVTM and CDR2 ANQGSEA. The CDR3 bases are TGCAGCGTCGCCAGGCTATCCACTGAAGCTTTCTTT. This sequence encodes CSVARLSTEAFF. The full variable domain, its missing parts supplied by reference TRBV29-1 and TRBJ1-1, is SAVISQKPSRDICQRGTSLTIQCQVDSQVTMMFWYRQQPGQSLTLIATANQGSEATYESGFVIDKFPISRPNLTFSTLTVSNMSPEDSSIYLCSVARLSTEAFFGQGTRLTVV.

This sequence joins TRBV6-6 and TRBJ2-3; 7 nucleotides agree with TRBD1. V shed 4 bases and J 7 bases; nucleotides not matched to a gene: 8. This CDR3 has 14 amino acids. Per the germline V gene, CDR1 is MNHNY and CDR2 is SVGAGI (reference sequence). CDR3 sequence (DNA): TGTGCCAGCAGTTCCGGGACAGTTGATCATACGCAGTATTTT. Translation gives CASSSGTVDHTQYF.

The CDR3 nucleotides are TGCGCCAGCAGCTTGGCCGGCTGGACAGGGGCCAATGAGCAGTTCTTC. This codes for CASSLAGWTGANEQFF. The chain has TRBV5-1 and TRBJ2-1, with 9 bases identical to TRBD1. Losses at the gene ends were 0 bases for V and 6 bases for J; bases not matched to a gene: 7. Germline V gene lookup returns CDR1 SGHRS and CDR2 YFSETQ. The CDR3 sequence is 16 residues long. The full variable domain, with the rest looked up from reference TRBV5-1 and TRBJ2-1, is KAGVTQTPRYLIKTRGQQVTLSCSPISGHRSVSWYQQTPGQGLQFLFEYFSETQRNKGNFPGRFSGRQFSNSRSEMNVSTLELGDSALYLCASSLAGWTGANEQFFGPGTRLTVL.

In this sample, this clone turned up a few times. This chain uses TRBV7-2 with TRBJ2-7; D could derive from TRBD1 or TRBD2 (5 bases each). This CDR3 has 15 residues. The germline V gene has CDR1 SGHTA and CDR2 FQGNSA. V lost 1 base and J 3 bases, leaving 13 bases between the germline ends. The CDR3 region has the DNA TGTGCCAGCAGCTTAGACCCGGGGCTAGTCTACGAGCAGTACTTC. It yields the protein CASSLDPGLVYEQYF.

This CDR3 reads CASGLTASETQYF. Here the CDR3 DNA reads TGTGCCAGCGGCCTAACGGCGTCAGAGACCCAGTACTTC. This chain links TRBV7-9 with TRBJ2-5; no definite D call. Germline values: CDR1 SEHNR, CDR2 FQNEAQ (reference sequence). Trimming removed 8 bases from V and 4 bases from J, with 14 bases in between. The CDR3 covers 13 residues.

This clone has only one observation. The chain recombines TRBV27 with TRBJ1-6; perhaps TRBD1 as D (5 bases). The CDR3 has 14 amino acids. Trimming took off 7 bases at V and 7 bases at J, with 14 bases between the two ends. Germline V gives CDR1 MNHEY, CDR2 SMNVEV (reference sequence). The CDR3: CASNQGTANSPLHF. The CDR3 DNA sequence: TGTGCCAGCAACCAAGGGACGGCAAATTCACCCCTCCACTTT.

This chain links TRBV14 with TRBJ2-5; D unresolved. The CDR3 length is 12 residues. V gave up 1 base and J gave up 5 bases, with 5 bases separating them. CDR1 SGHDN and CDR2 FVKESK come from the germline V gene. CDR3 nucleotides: TGTGCCAGCAGCCAAGGACTGGAGACCCAGTACTTC. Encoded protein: CASSQGLETQYF.

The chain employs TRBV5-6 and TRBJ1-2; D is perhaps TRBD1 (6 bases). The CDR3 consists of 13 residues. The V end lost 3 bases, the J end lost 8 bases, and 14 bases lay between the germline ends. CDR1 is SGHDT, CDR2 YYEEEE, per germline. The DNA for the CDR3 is TGTGCCAGCAGCTGGTACAGGGTACCAGGCTACACCTTC. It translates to CASSWYRVPGYTF.

This CDR3 reads CAWSVTSEQYF. The CDR3 nucleotides read TGTGCCTGGAGTGTTACTAGCGAGCAGTACTTC. The chain carries TRBV30 and TRBJ2-7; tentative D call: TRBD2 (5 bases). Germline lookup yields CDR1 GTSNPN and CDR2 SVGIG (reference sequence). The ends were cut back, 0 bases at V and 6 bases at J, with 6 bases in the middle. CDR3 length equals 11 residues.

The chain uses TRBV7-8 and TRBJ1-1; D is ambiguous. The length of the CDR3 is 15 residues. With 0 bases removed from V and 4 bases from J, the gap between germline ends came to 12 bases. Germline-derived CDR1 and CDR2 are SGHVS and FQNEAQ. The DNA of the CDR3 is TGTGCCAGCAGCTTAGCTAATGTGTTGAGCACTGAAGCTTTCTTT. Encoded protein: CASSLANVLSTEAFF.

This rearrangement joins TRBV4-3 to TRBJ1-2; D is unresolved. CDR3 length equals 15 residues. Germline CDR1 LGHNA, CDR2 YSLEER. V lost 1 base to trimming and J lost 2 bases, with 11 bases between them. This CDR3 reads CASSQGMGRNYGYTF. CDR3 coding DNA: TGCGCCAGCAGCCAAGGGATGGGCAGGAACTATGGCTACACCTTC.

CDR3 sequence: CASSPDPSSSYEQYF. For the CDR3, the DNA is TGTGCCAGCAGCCCGGATCCCAGTAGCTCCTACGAGCAGTACTTC. The V gene is TRBV5-4, the J gene TRBJ2-7; unclear D gene. The CDR3 contains 15 residues. Trimming shortened V by 4 bases and J by 0 bases, and 14 bases separated the two germline ends. From germline, CDR1 is SGHNT and CDR2 YYREEE (reference sequence).

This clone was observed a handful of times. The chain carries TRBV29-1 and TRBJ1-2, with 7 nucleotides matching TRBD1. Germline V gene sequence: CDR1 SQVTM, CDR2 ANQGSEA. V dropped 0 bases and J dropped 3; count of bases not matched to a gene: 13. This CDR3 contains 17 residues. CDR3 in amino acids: CSVEDGVRRQGDYGYTF. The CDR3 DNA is TGCAGCGTTGAAGATGGTGTTCGCCGACAGGGTGACTATGGCTACACCTTC.